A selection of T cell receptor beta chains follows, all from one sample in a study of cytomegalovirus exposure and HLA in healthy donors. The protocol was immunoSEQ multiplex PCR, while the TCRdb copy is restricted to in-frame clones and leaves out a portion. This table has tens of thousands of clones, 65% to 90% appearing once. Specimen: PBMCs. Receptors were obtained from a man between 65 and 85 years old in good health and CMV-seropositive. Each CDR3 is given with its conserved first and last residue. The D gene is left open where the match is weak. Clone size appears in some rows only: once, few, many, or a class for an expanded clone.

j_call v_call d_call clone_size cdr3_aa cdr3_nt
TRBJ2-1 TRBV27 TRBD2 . CASRLAGGEQFF TGTGCCAGCAGACTAGCGGGAGGAGAGCAGTTCTTC
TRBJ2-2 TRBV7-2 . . CASSLGLANTGELFF TGTGCCAGCAGCTTAGGTCTCGCGAACACCGGGGAGCTGTTTTTT
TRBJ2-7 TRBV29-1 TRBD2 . CSVSGGGDEQYF TGCAGCGTTAGCGGGGGAGGAGACGAGCAGTACTTC
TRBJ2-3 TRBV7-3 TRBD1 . CASSRQGVTDTQYF TGTGCCAGCAGCCGACAGGGGGTCACAGATACGCAGTATTTT
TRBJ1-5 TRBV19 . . CASSVQATNQPQHF TGTGCCAGTAGTGTACAGGCCACCAATCAGCCCCAGCATTTT
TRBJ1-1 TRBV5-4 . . CASSLEPLNTEAFF TGTGCCAGCAGCTTGGAGCCTTTGAACACTGAAGCTTTCTTT
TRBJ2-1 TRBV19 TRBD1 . CASQGVRDSSYNEQFF TGTGCCAGCCAAGGGGTTCGGGACAGCTCCTACAATGAGCAGTTCTTC
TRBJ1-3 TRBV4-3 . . CASSQDHGNTIYF TGCGCCAGCAGCCAAGATCATGGAAACACCATATATTTT
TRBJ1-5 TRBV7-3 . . CASSLTGGQPQHF TGTGCCAGCAGCTTAACGGGAGGTCAGCCCCAGCATTTT
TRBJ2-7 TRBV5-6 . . CASSAGGEQYF TGTGCCAGCAGCGCCGGGGGCGAGCAGTACTTC
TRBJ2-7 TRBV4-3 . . CASSQDRGEQYF TGCGCCAGCAGCCAAGACCGGGGGGAGCAGTACTTC
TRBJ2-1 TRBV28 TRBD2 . CASSPGLAGRGEQFF TGTGCCAGCAGTCCTGGACTAGCGGGGAGAGGTGAGCAGTTCTTC
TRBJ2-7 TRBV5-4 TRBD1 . CASSRGQGDKQYF TGTGCCAGCAGCCGCGGACAGGGTGACAAGCAGTACTTC
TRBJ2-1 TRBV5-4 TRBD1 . CASSLVGGGYNEQFF TGTGCCAGCAGCTTGGTAGGGGGCGGCTACAATGAGCAGTTCTTC
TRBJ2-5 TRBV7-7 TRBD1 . CASSTDREETQYF TGTGCCAGCAGCACGGACAGGGAAGAGACCCAGTACTTC
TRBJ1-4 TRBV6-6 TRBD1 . CASRDSWEKLFF TGTGCCAGCCGGGACAGTTGGGAAAAACTGTTTTTT
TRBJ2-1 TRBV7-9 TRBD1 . CASSDPRGNEQFF TGTGCCAGCAGCGACCCCAGGGGGAATGAGCAGTTCTTC
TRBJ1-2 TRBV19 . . CASSIDLVAGYGYTF TGTGCCAGTAGTATAGATCTAGTAGCCGGCTATGGCTACACCTTC
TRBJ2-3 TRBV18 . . CASSLVAGSTDTQYF TGTGCCAGCTCACTTGTGGCAGGGAGCACAGATACGCAGTATTTT
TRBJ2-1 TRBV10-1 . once CASSAQLNEQFF TGCGCCAGCAGTGCACAGCTAAATGAGCAGTTCTTC
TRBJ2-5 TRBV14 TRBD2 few CASSQGGGRQETQYF TGTGCCAGCAGCCAAGGGGGGGGAAGGCAAGAGACCCAGTACTTC
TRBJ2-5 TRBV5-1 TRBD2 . CASSLTGRGGETQYF TGCGCCAGCAGCTTGACGGGGAGGGGAGGGGAGACCCAGTACTTC